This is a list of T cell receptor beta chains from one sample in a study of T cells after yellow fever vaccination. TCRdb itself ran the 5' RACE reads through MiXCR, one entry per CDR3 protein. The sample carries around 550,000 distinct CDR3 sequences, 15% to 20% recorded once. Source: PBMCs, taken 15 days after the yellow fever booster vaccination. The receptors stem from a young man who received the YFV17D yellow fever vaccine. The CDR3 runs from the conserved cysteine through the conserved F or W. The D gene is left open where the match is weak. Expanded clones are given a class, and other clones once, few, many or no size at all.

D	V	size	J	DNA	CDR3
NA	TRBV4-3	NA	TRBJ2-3	TGCGCCAGCAGCCAAGCTCAGACGGATACGCAGTATTTT	CASSQAQTDTQYF
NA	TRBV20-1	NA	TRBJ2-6	TGCAGTGCTAGAAGGGCGGGGGCCAACGTCCTGACTTTC	CSARRAGANVLTF
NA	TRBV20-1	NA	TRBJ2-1	TGCAGTGCTGACGGAAGCTCGGGGTTCTTC	CSADGSSGFF
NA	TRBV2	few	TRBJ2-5	TGTGCCAGCAGAACCTTGGGCGTCGGTGAGACCCAGTACTTC	CASRTLGVGETQYF
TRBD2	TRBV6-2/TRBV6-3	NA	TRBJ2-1	TGTGCCAGCAAGACTAGCGGTACCAACAATGAGCAGTTCTTC	CASKTSGTNNEQFF
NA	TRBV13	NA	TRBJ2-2	TGTGCCAGCAGCTTTGGAGTGAGGACCGGGGAGCTGTTTTTT	CASSFGVRTGELFF
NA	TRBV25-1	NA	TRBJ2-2	TGTGCCAGCAGTAGGAGGGGGGGACCGAACACCGGGGAGCTGTTTTTT	CASSRRGGPNTGELFF
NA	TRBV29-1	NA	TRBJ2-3	TGCAGCGTTCCGGGGAGAACCACAGATACGCAGTATTTT	CSVPGRTTDTQYF
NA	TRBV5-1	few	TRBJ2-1	TGCGCCAGCAGCTTGTCTCTCCGGGAGAGACCCTACAATGAGCAGTTCTTC	CASSLSLRERPYNEQFF
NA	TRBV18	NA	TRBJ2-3	TGTGCCAGCTCACCACCGGGGACCACAGATACGCAGTATTTT	CASSPPGTTDTQYF
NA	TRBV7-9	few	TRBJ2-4	TGTGCCAGCAGCTTAGCGGCGGGCCCCAAAAACATTCAGTACTTC	CASSLAAGPKNIQYF
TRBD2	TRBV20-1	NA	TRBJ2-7	TGCAGTGCCGAAGGGACTAGCGGGAGGCCCTCCTACGAGCAGTACTTC	CSAEGTSGRPSYEQYF
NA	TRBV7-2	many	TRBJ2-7	TGTGCCAGCAGCTTAGCGGCTAACTACGAGCAGTACTTC	CASSLAANYEQYF
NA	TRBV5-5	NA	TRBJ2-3	TGTGCCAGCAGCTTTCCGGGCCAAACCTATACGCAGTATTTT	CASSFPGQTYTQYF
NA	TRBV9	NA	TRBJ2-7	TGTGCCAGCAGCGTAGCTCCCGTGGGGACCGAGCAGTACTTC	CASSVAPVGTEQYF
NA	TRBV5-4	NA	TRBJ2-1	TGTGCCAGCAGCCGCGGGCCAAATGAGCAGTTCTTC	CASSRGPNEQFF
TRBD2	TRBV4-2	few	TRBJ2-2	TGTGCCAGCAGCCCCTGGGTAGCGGGAGATTCCGGGGAGCTGTTTTTT	CASSPWVAGDSGELFF
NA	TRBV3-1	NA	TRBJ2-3	TGTGCCAGCAGCCCAACAAGACGGGCCCCCTTCGGCACAGATACGCAGTATTTT	CASSPTRRAPFGTDTQYF
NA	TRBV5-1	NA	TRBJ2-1	TGCGCCAGCAGCTTGGGCCCGGGCCACAACGTAGAGCAGTTCTTC	CASSLGPGHNVEQFF
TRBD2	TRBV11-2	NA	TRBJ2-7	TGTGCCAGCAGCCCCCGGGGGGACGAGACCTACGAGCAGTACTTC	CASSPRGDETYEQYF
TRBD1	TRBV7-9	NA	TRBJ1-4	TGTGCCAGCAGCTTAGTGGGACAGACTAATGAAAAACTGTTTTTT	CASSLVGQTNEKLFF
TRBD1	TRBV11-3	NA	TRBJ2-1	TGTGCCAGCAGCCGCGACAGGGGCTACAACAATGAGCAGTTCTTC	CASSRDRGYNNEQFF
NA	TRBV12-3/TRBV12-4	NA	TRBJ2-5	TGTGCCAGCAGTTTTGTTGGTAGCGGTGAGGAGACCCAGTACTTC	CASSFVGSGEETQYF
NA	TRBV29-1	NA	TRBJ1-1	TGCAGCGTTGTTGCGGTGGACTGGGCTTTCTTT	CSVVAVDWAFF
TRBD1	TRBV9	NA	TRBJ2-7	TGTGCCAGCAGCTCCCGGACAGGGTGGGGCGAGCAGTACTTC	CASSSRTGWGEQYF
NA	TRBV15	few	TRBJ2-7	TGTGCCACCAGCAGTCCCCGGGACGGCTACGAGCAGTACTTC	CATSSPRDGYEQYF
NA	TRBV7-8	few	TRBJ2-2	TGTGCCAGCTATTACCAGACCGGGGAGCTGTTTTTT	CASYYQTGELFF
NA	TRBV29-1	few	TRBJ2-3	TGCAGCGCTCTGGGGGAGGGGGGGGAGTATTTT	CSALGEGGEYF
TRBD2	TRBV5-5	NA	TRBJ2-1	TGTGCCAGCAGCTTCCTCCTAGCGGGAAGCTACAATGCTGAGCAGTTCTTC	CASSFLLAGSYNAEQFF
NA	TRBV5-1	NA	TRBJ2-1	TGCGCCAGCAGCTTGGAAGCTAGCGACCGAGGTAATGAGCAGTTCTTC	CASSLEASDRGNEQFF
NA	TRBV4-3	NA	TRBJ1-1	TGCGCCAGCAGCCAAGGTTTCAGCCTGAACACTGAAGCTTTCTTT	CASSQGFSLNTEAFF
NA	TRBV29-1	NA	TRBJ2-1	TGCAGCGTTGGAAGCACTCGTATGACGGGGAATGAGCAGTTCTTC	CSVGSTRMTGNEQFF
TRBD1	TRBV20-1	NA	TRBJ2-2	TGCAGTGCTCCGACAGGGGGCGGGTACACCGGGGAGCTGTTTTTT	CSAPTGGGYTGELFF
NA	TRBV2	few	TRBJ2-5	TGTGCCAGCAGTACGACGGTCTTGGGTGGTTGGGAGACCCAGTACTTC	CASSTTVLGGWETQYF
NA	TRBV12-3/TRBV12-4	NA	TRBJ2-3	TGTGCCAGCACCTTCGAAGGGGCTTGGGATACGCAGTATTTT	CASTFEGAWDTQYF
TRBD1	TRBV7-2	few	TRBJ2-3	TGTGCCAGCAGCCAAAGACAGGGAGGCACAGATACGCAGTATTTT	CASSQRQGGTDTQYF
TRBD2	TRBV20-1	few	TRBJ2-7	TGCAGTGCTAGAGTTCGGGCCGTTCTAGCGGGAGGGTTCGAGCAGTACTTC	CSARVRAVLAGGFEQYF
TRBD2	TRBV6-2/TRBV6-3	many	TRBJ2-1	TGTGCCAGCAGTCGCCGACTAGCGGGAGAAGCTGAGCAGTTCTTC	CASSRRLAGEAEQFF
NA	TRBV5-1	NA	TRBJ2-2	TGCGCCAGCAGCTCCCGCCTTATCACCGGGGAGCTGTTTTTT	CASSSRLITGELFF
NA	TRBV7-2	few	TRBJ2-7	TGTGCCAGCAGTCCTCTGCTTGGCTCCCAGCAGTACTTC	CASSPLLGSQQYF
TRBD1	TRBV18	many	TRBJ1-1	TGTGCCAGCTCACCCGGACAGGGCACTGAAGCTTTCTTT	CASSPGQGTEAFF
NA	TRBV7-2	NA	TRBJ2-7	TGTGCCAGCAGTGACTCGGGACGAAACTACGAGCAGTACTTC	CASSDSGRNYEQYF
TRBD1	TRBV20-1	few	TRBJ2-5	TGCAGTGCTCGTTTCGCCGGGACAGGCCAAGAGACCCAGTACTTC	CSARFAGTGQETQYF
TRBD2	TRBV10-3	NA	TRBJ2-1	TGTGCCATCAGTTCAGGACTAGCGGCCTACAATGAGCAGTTCTTC	CAISSGLAAYNEQFF
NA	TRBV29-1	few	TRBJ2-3	TGCAGCGCCGGAGGACTACCCCACACAGATACGCAGTATTTT	CSAGGLPHTDTQYF
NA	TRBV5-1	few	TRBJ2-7	TGCGCCAGCAGCTTGCGGGAAATTGGCGAGCAGTACTTC	CASSLREIGEQYF
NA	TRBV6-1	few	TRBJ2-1	TGTGCCAGCGTGGGGGGCTACCCTTTGAGCAATGAGCAGTTCTTC	CASVGGYPLSNEQFF
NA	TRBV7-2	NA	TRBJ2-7	TGTGCCAGCAGCCCCCGGACAACCCACGAGCAGTACTTC	CASSPRTTHEQYF
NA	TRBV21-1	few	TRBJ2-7	TGTGCCAGCAGCAAAAATCCCCCCACGTGCTGGGGCTCCTACGAGCAGTACTTC	CASSKNPPTCWGSYEQYF